These 31 T cell receptor beta chains share one sample of origin, sequenced in a study of metastatic and nonmetastatic thyroid tumors. TCRdb called clones again from the PCR reads with MiXCR. The table includes 31,000 or so clones, approximately 15% detected once. All patients were treatment-naive before thyroid surgery. Source material: blood. These receptors were taken from a female donor with papillary thyroid cancer or a benign thyroid nodule (not recorded which). Some clones in this sample may be carry-over from other donors' samples.

In this sample, this clone turned up many times. The chain combines TRBV5-1 with TRBJ2-5, with a possible D match to TRBD2 (7 bases). V lost 5 bases and J lost 2, with 19 bases in between. Germline assignment: CDR1 SGHRS and CDR2 YFSETQ. This CDR3 spans 16 amino acids. CDR3 sequence: CASRTGGASWQETQYF. The CDR3 DNA sequence: TGCGCCAGCAGAACTGGGGGGGCGTCATGGCAAGAGACCCAGTACTTC.

This clone came up many times. The chain links TRBV30 to TRBJ2-5; perhaps TRBD2 as D (6 bases). Germline CDR1 GTSNPN, CDR2 SVGIG (reference sequence). Trimming cost V 7 bases and J 7 bases, with 13 bases left between them. The CDR3 spans 11 residues. CDR3 sequence: CAYTPAGTQYF. The DNA of the CDR3 is TGTGCCTATACCCCAGCGGGGACCCAGTACTTC.

About this clone: The junction departs from the called germline gene at one end, perhaps through a read error. The chain combines TRBV19 with TRBJ2-3; tentative D call: TRBD2 (7 bases). Germline assignment: CDR1 LNHDA and CDR2 SQIVND (reference sequence). The CDR3 is made up of 16 amino acids. The CDR3 region has the DNA TGTGCCAGTAGCCAGGGGCCCCGGGGGGTCCGAGATGCGCAGTATTTT. Amino acids: CASSQGPRGVRDAQYF.

This clone was recorded many times. This chain joins TRBV28 and TRBJ1-5; the match to TRBD1 covers 7 bases. Germline loops: CDR1 MDHEN, CDR2 SYDVKM. J was trimmed by 6 bases and V by 4 bases; bases with no gene match: 6. This CDR3 is built from 14 residues. CDR3 nucleotides: TGTGCCAGCAGTTCGGGACAGACCCCTCAGCCCCAGCATTTT. Translating gives CASSSGQTPQPQHF.

This clone was seen a few times. Different DNA sequences within this sample yield the same CDR3. The chain carries TRBV6-4 and TRBJ2-1, with D perhaps being TRBD1 or TRBD2 (6 bases each). The length of the CDR3 is 16 residues. Trimming stripped 6 bases from V and 7 bases from J, with 22 bases between. Germline assignment: CDR1 MRHNA and CDR2 SNTAGT. CDR3 bases: TGTGCCAGCAGCGAGGAAACAGCTGGGGGGCGGAATGAGCAGTTCTTC. Amino acids: CASSEETAGGRNEQFF.

This clone was counted many times. The V call is TRBV3-1, the J call TRBJ2-1; possibly TRBD1 for D (5 bases). This CDR3 spans 12 amino acids. V was clipped by 8 bases and J by 6 bases, with 11 bases between them. Germline values: CDR1 LGHDT, CDR2 YNNKEL (reference sequence). CDR3 nucleotides: TGTGCCAGCCTAGGGGTTGGCAATGAGCAGTTCTTC. Translating it yields CASLGVGNEQFF.

This clone was found once. Other DNA sequences in the same sample also yield this CDR3. V is TRBV7-2 and J is TRBJ1-5, with D maybe TRBD2 (6 bases). The J call could be wrong; TRBJ2-3 is a better fit for the DNA end. CDR1 and CDR2 (germline): SGHTA, FQGNSA. The CDR3 consists of 15 residues. The CDR3: CASSPPPGVGQPQYF. CDR3 nucleotides: TGTGCCAGTAGCCCCCCCCCGGGGGTCGGGCAGCCCCAGTATTTT.

Regarding this clone: The junction shows a germline mismatch at one end, possibly a read error. The CDR3 loop reads CVSSPEVGLSGQQFF. CDR3 nucleotides: TGCGTCAGCAGCCCGGAGGTTGGACTATCGGGGCAGCAGTTCTTC. The chain joins TRBV5-1 to TRBJ2-1; tentative D call: TRBD2 (6 bases). Germline V gene sequence: CDR1 SGHRS, CDR2 YFSETQ. The CDR3 is 15 amino acids.

This clone has a count of ten or more. The chain couples TRBV27 to TRBJ1-3; the match to TRBD1 covers 8 bases. The CDR3 consists of 15 residues. Germline values: CDR1 MNHEY, CDR2 SMNVEV (reference sequence). V shed 2 bases and J 3 bases; nucleotides not matched to a gene: 3. The DNA for the CDR3 is TGTGCCAGCAGTTTACAGGGGGCGCTTGGAAACACCATATATTTT. Amino acids: CASSLQGALGNTIYF.

This clone showed up just once. This may be a read error: a much more frequent sequence differs by one nucleotide. Other nucleotide sequences in the sample specify the same CDR3. The DNA for the CDR3 is TGTGCCAGCCTGCGGGAGGGTCTCCAAGAGACTCAGTACTTC. Translation: CASLREGLQETQYF. The genes are TRBV5-4 and TRBJ2-5; 9 nucleotides match TRBD2. CDR1 is SGHNT and CDR2 is YYREEE in the germline V gene (reference sequence). CDR3 length: 14 amino acids.

This clone was observed at least ten times. One base away lies a much larger clone, so this may be a sequencing read error. The chain combines TRBV6-8 with TRBJ2-7, with D perhaps TRBD1 (6 bases). The V gene's germline CDR1 is MNHGY and CDR2 SAAAGT. The CDR3 sequence is 13 residues long. Trimming shortened V by 7 bases and J by 4 bases, and 14 bases separated the two germline ends. The DNA for the CDR3 is TGTGCCAGCATCCGACAGGTTCTGTACGAGCAGTACTTC. It translates to CASIRQVLYEQYF.

The sample holds many counts of this clone. The genes are TRBV28 and TRBJ2-1; possibly TRBD2 for D (6 bases). CDR3 length: 16 residues. Germline values: CDR1 MDHEN, CDR2 SYDVKM. Trimming stripped 1 base from V and 9 bases from J, with 19 bases between. Here the CDR3 DNA reads TGTGCCAGCAGTTTATTGGGCGGGAACTTCAACATTGAGCAGTTCTTC. Its translation: CASSLLGGNFNIEQFF.

The rearrangement links TRBV20-1 to TRBJ1-2; D might be TRBD1 (6 bases). Per germline, CDR1 DFQATT and CDR2 SNEGSKA (reference sequence). V was pared by 3 bases and J by 7 bases, with 18 bases between. The length of the CDR3 is 14 residues. CDR3 sequence reads: CSARETGVMAGYTF. CDR3 DNA: TGCAGTGCTAGGGAGACAGGAGTTATGGCTGGCTACACCTTC.

This clone was counted ten times or more. The chain uses TRBV20-1 and TRBJ2-3, with 11 bases matching TRBD2. CDR1 DFQATT and CDR2 SNEGSKA come from the germline V gene (reference sequence). The CDR3 loop spans 14 amino acids. J lost 8 bases, V lost 5 bases, and 9 bases had no gene match. The CDR3 nucleotides are TGCAGTGCTGGCCTACTAGCGGGAGAAGGTACGCAGTATTTT. It yields the protein CSAGLLAGEGTQYF.

This clone has only a few counts. The chain employs TRBV29-1 and TRBJ2-4; 8 nucleotides align to TRBD1. J was trimmed by 8 bases and V by 3 bases; bases with no gene match: 3. This CDR3 has 12 residues. Germline lookup yields CDR1 SQVTM and CDR2 ANQGSEA. This chain's CDR3 is CSVEDRVDIQYF. CDR3 bases: TGCAGCGTTGAGGACAGGGTGGACATTCAGTACTTC.

This clone was picked up many times. The J gene is TRBJ2-5, the V gene TRBV6-1; tentatively, D is TRBD2 (6 bases). The germline gives CDR1 MNHNS, CDR2 SASEGT. V gave up 7 bases and J gave up 1 base, with 10 bases separating them. The CDR3 runs to 13 residues. The CDR3 loop reads CASKGTLQETQYF. The CDR3 DNA follows: TGTGCCAGCAAGGGGACTCTCCAAGAGACCCAGTACTTC.

This clone was observed at least ten times. As DNA, the CDR3 is TGTGCCAGCAGCTTCGACGGGCCTAACAATGAGCAGTTCTTC. Residues: CASSFDGPNNEQFF. The chain joins TRBV11-3 to TRBJ2-1, with D unclear. V dropped 3 bases and J dropped 5 bases, with 11 bases sitting between them. The CDR3 has 14 residues. From germline, CDR1 is SGHNT and CDR2 YENEEA.

This clone was observed many times. The gene calls are TRBV2 and TRBJ1-6; D is uncertain. Between the trimmed V and J ends, which lost 4 bases and 5 bases, there was a span of 12 bases. In germline, CDR1 is SNHLY, CDR2 FYNNEI. The CDR3 runs to 15 residues. CDR3 DNA: TGTGCCAGCAGTGGCCGCAGATCCGATAATTCACCCCTCCACTTT. This encodes CASSGRRSDNSPLHF.

J is TRBJ2-7 and V is TRBV20-1, with 8 bases fitting TRBD1. The germline gives CDR1 DFQATT, CDR2 SNEGSKA (reference sequence). The CDR3 spans 15 residues. J lost 7 bases, V lost 4 bases, and 15 bases had no gene match. CDR3 nucleotide sequence: TGCAGTGCTAAAGAACAGGGGGATCATGGGGAAGAGCAGTACTTC. Translated: CSAKEQGDHGEEQYF.

For the CDR3, the DNA is TGTGCCAGCACCATGGCCTCGAACAATGAGCAGTTCTTC. Its translation is CASTMASNNEQFF. The chain combines TRBV5-4 with TRBJ2-1; D is uncertain. Trimming pared 6 bases from V and 5 bases from J, leaving 12 bases between. The CDR3 runs to 13 residues. Germline CDR1 is SGHNT and CDR2 is YYREEE (reference sequence).

This clone was recorded at least ten times. The chain uses TRBV28 and TRBJ2-1; TRBD2 might be the D (7 bases). The V and J ends lost 6 bases and 4 bases respectively, with 19 bases between them. CDR3 size: 16 residues. Germline V gene sequence: CDR1 MDHEN, CDR2 SYDVKM. The CDR3 DNA follows: TGTGCCAGCAGGGCCCCCCGGGGGGCTTCTTACAATGAGCAGTTCTTC. The encoded protein is CASRAPRGASYNEQFF.

This clone was detected many times. The chain combines TRBV4-3 with TRBJ1-4, with 9 bases identical to TRBD1. Germline CDR1 is LGHNA and CDR2 is YSLEER. Unmatched junction bases numbered 4, after V lost 0 bases and J lost 5 bases. The CDR3 has 16 amino acids. The CDR3, as DNA: TGCGCCAGCAGCCAAGATATAGGGACAGGGAATGAAAAACTGTTTTTT. Translated, it gives CASSQDIGTGNEKLFF.

This clone is labeled as medium-sized. V is TRBV6-1 and J is TRBJ1-6, with D perhaps TRBD1 (5 bases). Germline V gives CDR1 MNHNS, CDR2 SASEGT. This CDR3 region has 17 residues. Trimming cost V 4 bases and J 3 bases, with 16 bases left between them. The CDR3 here is CASSVPPGGNYNSPLHF. The CDR3 DNA follows: TGTGCCAGCAGTGTGCCCCCGGGGGGGAACTATAATTCACCCCTCCACTTT.

Regarding this clone: This clone may be a read error of a much larger clone one base away. V and J are TRBV9 and TRBJ2-3; 10 nucleotides align to TRBD2. Germline-derived CDR1 and CDR2 are SGDLS and YYNGEE. This CDR3 has 15 residues. V lost 1 base and J lost 10; bases outside the gene matches: 9. The chain's CDR3 is CASSVSSGGRDAQYF. The CDR3 nucleotides are TGTGCCAGCAGCGTATCTAGCGGGGGCAGGGATGCGCAGTATTTT. The whole variable domain, filled in from reference TRBV9 and TRBJ2-3, reads DSGVTQTPKHLITATGQRVTLRCSPRSGDLSVYWYQQSLDQGLQFLIQYYNGEERAKGNILERFSAQQFPDLHSELNLSSLELGDSALYFCASSVSSGGRDAQYFGPGTRLTVL.

This clone rates as medium-sized (0.01 to 0.1%). The V and J genes are TRBV19 and TRBJ2-7; no definite D call. This CDR3 is built from 13 residues. Germline assignment: CDR1 LNHDA and CDR2 SQIVND (reference sequence). Trimming took off 6 bases at V and 2 bases at J, with 11 bases between the two ends. This CDR3 reads CASSPDRTYEQYF. The CDR3, as DNA: TGTGCCAGTAGCCCTGACCGGACCTACGAGCAGTACTTC.

This clone was detected a few times. J is TRBJ2-3 and V is TRBV24-1; tentative D call: TRBD2 (5 bases). V was clipped by 4 bases and J by 5 bases, with 15 bases between them. Germline CDR1 KGHDR, CDR2 SFDVKD. The CDR3 length is 15 residues. In nucleotides, the CDR3 is TGTGCCACCAGTGACTCCCCCTCGGGATTAGATACGCAGTATTTT. Translation gives CATSDSPSGLDTQYF.

This clone was picked up many times. The chain recombines TRBV11-2 with TRBJ2-3; 10 bases fit TRBD1. With V trimmed by 5 bases and J by 3 bases, 5 bases remained unmatched. The CDR3 is 15 residues long. Germline V gene sequence: CDR1 SGHAT, CDR2 FQNNGV. CDR3 in amino acids: CASSQGQGGTDTQYF. CDR3 nucleotide sequence: TGTGCCAGCAGCCAAGGACAGGGGGGAACAGATACGCAGTATTTT.

This clone was detected ten times or more. The rearrangement uses TRBV4-1 and TRBJ2-1; 11 bases line up with TRBD2. The CDR3 runs to 16 residues. CDR1 and CDR2 from the germline V gene are MGHRA and YSYEKL. Losses at the gene ends were 4 bases for V and 8 bases for J; bases not matched to a gene: 10. CDR3 sequence reads: CASSRATSGGSDEQFF. As DNA, the CDR3 is TGCGCCAGCAGCCGAGCAACTAGCGGGGGAAGCGATGAGCAGTTCTTC.

This clone is medium-sized. This chain links TRBV6-5 with TRBJ2-2; D is perhaps TRBD1 or TRBD2 (5 bases each). V lost 3 bases to trimming and J lost 6 bases, with 14 bases between them. The CDR3 extends over 15 amino acids. Germline-derived CDR1 and CDR2 are MNHEY and SVGAGI. CDR3 DNA: TGTGCCAGCAGTTATCAGCAAGAGGGGTCCGGGGAGCTGTTTTTT. Protein sequence: CASSYQQEGSGELFF.

A few counts support this clone. The V call is TRBV27, the J call TRBJ1-2; D not resolved. The CDR3 is 16 amino acids. Germline V gene data show CDR1 as MNHEY and CDR2 as SMNVEV (reference sequence). Trimming left V 8 bases short and J 5 bases short, with 24 bases between. CDR3 in DNA: TGTGCCAGCCTTACCTACGAAAGGGTGGGGAGGTATGGCTACACCTTC. This gives the protein CASLTYERVGRYGYTF.

This clone was seen at least ten times. This chain connects TRBV12-3 or TRBV12-4 to TRBJ2-1; D is unresolved. This CDR3 comprises 11 residues. The V gene lost 2 bases and the J gene lost 10 bases, with 6 bases spanning the gap. CDR3 sequence reads: CASSLKVEQFF. In nucleotides, the CDR3 is TGTGCCAGCAGTTTAAAGGTCGAGCAGTTCTTC.